The 13 T cell receptor beta chains presented below share a single source sample, sequenced in a study of shared clonotypes between healthy human individuals. Positive CCR7 selection of CD45RO-negative cells yielded the naive CD8 cells, and terminally differentiated effector memory CD45RA+ cells were excluded. The assay was immunoSEQ multiplex PCR, and TCRdb's table has in-frame clones only and misses some. The sample shows 660,000 or so clones, roughly 96% of them seen only once. Input material: naive CD8+ T cells sorted from blood. The origin of the receptors is a woman aged 25 to 45 in good health.

The genes are TRBV27 and TRBJ1-2; 9 bases map to TRBD1. In germline, CDR1 is MNHEY, CDR2 SMNVEV (reference sequence). The CDR3 is 14 residues long. The V gene end was trimmed by 6 bases and the J gene end by 6 bases; junction bases not matched to a gene: 8. This chain's CDR3 is CASSTTGGWNGYTF. DNA for the CDR3: TGTGCCAGCAGCACAACAGGGGGCTGGAATGGCTACACCTTC.

V usage is TRBV28 and J usage is TRBJ2-1; 13 nucleotides line up with TRBD2. This CDR3 is built from 15 residues. J was trimmed by 8 bases and V by 8 bases; bases with no gene match: 9. Germline V CDR1 and CDR2: MDHEN, SYDVKM. The CDR3 reads CASGPGTSGNDEQFF. As DNA, the CDR3 is TGTGCCAGCGGACCCGGGACTAGCGGGAATGATGAGCAGTTCTTC.

This rearrangement joins TRBV4-1 to TRBJ1-6; D gene uncertain. The V gene's germline CDR1 is MGHRA and CDR2 YSYEKL. Trimming pared 1 base from V and 8 bases from J, leaving 9 bases between. The length of the CDR3 is 14 residues. In DNA, the CDR3 is TGCGCCAGCAGCCAAGTAGGGTCTGATTCACCCCTCCACTTT. Amino acid sequence: CASSQVGSDSPLHF.

This chain links TRBV9 with TRBJ2-2; D ambiguous. V lost 4 bases, J lost 5 bases, and 12 bases lay in between. This CDR3 is built from 14 residues. CDR1 and CDR2 from the germline V gene are SGDLS and YYNGEE. The CDR3 reads CASSPRSSTGELFF. For the CDR3, the DNA is TGTGCCAGCAGCCCCAGGAGTTCTACCGGGGAGCTGTTTTTT.

This clone was observed once. Other DNA sequences within the sample encode an identical CDR3. J is TRBJ1-5 and V is TRBV7-9; maybe TRBD1 (6 bases). V was pared by 3 bases and J by 4 bases, with 10 bases between. The germline CDR1 and CDR2 sequences are SEHNR and FQNEAQ (reference sequence). This CDR3 is 14 amino acids long. CDR3 DNA sequence: TGTGCCAGCAGCTTGACAGGAGGAAATCAGCCCCAGCATTTT. It encodes CASSLTGGNQPQHF.

The chain joins TRBV4-1 to TRBJ2-5; 8 bases are shared with TRBD1. The DNA end is more similar to TRBJ2-7, so the J call may be wrong. This CDR3 region has 16 residues. Per germline, CDR1 MGHRA and CDR2 YSYEKL. CDR3 in DNA: TGCGCCAGCAGCCCTCAGACAGGGGCACTCCAATACGAGCAGTACTTC. It encodes CASSPQTGALQYEQYF.

The chain couples TRBV9 to TRBJ2-7; weak D call: TRBD1 (6 bases). Germline V gene data show CDR1 as SGDLS and CDR2 as YYNGEE. V was pared by 4 bases and J by 3 bases, with 11 bases between. CDR3 size: 13 residues. CDR3 coding DNA: TGTGCCAGCAGCCCGGGACATTACTACGAGCAGTACTTC. Its protein is CASSPGHYYEQYF.

The chain uses TRBV7-9 and TRBJ1-1; the D is unclear. The CDR3 is 13 residues long. Germline CDR1 SEHNR, CDR2 FQNEAQ (reference sequence). Trimming took 1 base from V and 11 from J, leaving 14 bases between them. The CDR3 DNA follows: TGTGCCAGCAGCTTAGTCGGCCTAATAGATGCTTTCTTT. Translating it yields CASSLVGLIDAFF.

The CDR3 sequence is CASSLATKASNQPQHF. DNA of the CDR3: TGTGCCAGCAGCTTGGCCACCAAGGCTAGCAATCAGCCCCAGCATTTT. V and J are TRBV5-8 and TRBJ1-5, with unresolved D. This CDR3 has 16 residues. Germline CDR1 reads SGHTS; CDR2 reads YDEGEE. V dropped 0 bases and J dropped 0 bases, with 10 bases sitting between them.

This clone occurred once. The J gene is TRBJ1-2, the V gene TRBV28; D gene ambiguous. This CDR3 contains 13 residues. The ends were cut back, 2 bases at V and 2 bases at J, with 6 bases in the middle. Germline V CDR1 and CDR2: MDHEN, SYDVKM. Here the CDR3 DNA reads TGTGCCAGCAGTTTAGGGCAGAACTATGGCTACACCTTC. Protein: CASSLGQNYGYTF.

This rearrangement joins TRBV7-8 to TRBJ1-1; weak D call: TRBD1 (5 bases). CDR3 size: 14 residues. Germline loops: CDR1 SGHVS, CDR2 FQNEAQ. The ends were cut back, 5 bases at V and 4 bases at J, with 14 bases in the middle. The CDR3 DNA reads TGTGCCAGCAGCCTGGGGACTTTGCGCACTGAAGCTTTCTTT. Translation: CASSLGTLRTEAFF. Full variable domain (outside the CDR3, taken from reference TRBV7-8 and TRBJ1-1): GAGVSQSPRYKVAKRGQDVALRCDPISGHVSLFWYQQALGQGPEFLTYFQNEAQLDKSGLPSDRFFAERPEGSVSTLKIQRTQQEDSAVYLCASSLGTLRTEAFFGQGTRLTVV.

The genes are TRBV12-5 and TRBJ2-7; D remains ambiguous. V was shortened by 7 bases and J by 0 bases, with 10 bases between the two germline ends. This CDR3 has 13 amino acids. Germline values: CDR1 LGHNT, CDR2 FRNRAP. The CDR3 DNA sequence: TGTGCTAGTGCCCTCGGACCCTCCTACGAGCAGTACTTC. Its translation is CASALGPSYEQYF. Variable domain in full (rest from reference TRBV12-5 and TRBJ2-7): DARVTQTPRHKVTEMGQEVTMRCQPILGHNTVFWYRQTMMQGLELLAYFRNRAPLDDSGMPKDRFSAEMPDATLATLKIQPSEPRDSAVYFCASALGPSYEQYFGPGTRLTVT.

The chain carries TRBV4-1 and TRBJ1-1, with TRBD1 as a possible D gene (6 bases). The ends were cut back, 2 bases at V and 1 base at J, with 11 bases in the middle. The CDR3 totals 15 residues. Looked up from germline, CDR1 is MGHRA and CDR2 is YSYEKL. CDR3 region: CASSQSRGANTEAFF. In DNA form, the CDR3 reads TGCGCCAGCAGCCAAAGCCGGGGGGCGAACACTGAAGCTTTCTTT.